This T cell receptor (beta chain) was recorded in a study of cytomegalovirus exposure and HLA in healthy donors. The study, taken as a whole, reports: Most TCR beta V segments were productive about 87% or about 30% of the time in an earlier analysis. The study had only CMV serostatus as immune exposure information. An apparent linkage of common viral pathogens to several of the most significant clusters emerged in a later analysis.

Donors had nominal health at sampling but likely had unrecorded immune exposures. Details on this clone: The antigen remains unidentified.

The PCR had 60 Vbeta and 13 Jbeta primers. Using immunoSEQ multiplex PCR, the repertoire was profiled, and TCRdb retains in-frame clones only, with some absent. The table lists tens of thousands of clones, more than 75% of them singletons. The V gene lost 0 bases and the J gene lost 9 bases, with 12 bases spanning the gap. This CDR3 has 14 amino acids. The germline V gene has CDR1 GTSNPN and CDR2 SVGIG (reference sequence). The V call is TRBV30, the J call TRBJ1-6, with D uncertain. The sequenced material came from PBMCs. The origin of this receptor is a man aged 18 to 35 in good health and CMV-seropositive. CDR3 sequence reads: CAWSVTDLGSPLHF. The CDR3 DNA is TGTGCCTGGAGTGTCACAGATCTGGGTTCACCCCTCCACTTT.